This paragraph reports one T cell receptor (beta chain). This record belongs to a study of T-cell memory formation after mild COVID-19. Study in general: TCR clusters were mostly donor specific.

TCRdb fed the 5' RACE reads into MiXCR, producing one record per CDR3 protein. The repertoire includes under 300,000 distinct CDR3 sequences, about 16% of them detected once, and over 20% sits in the top ten. This CDR3 spans 14 amino acids. Per germline, CDR1 SGHRS and CDR2 YFSETQ. Between the trimmed V and J ends, which lost 5 bases and 1 base, there was a span of 12 bases. The clonotype was recovered from a man between 18 and 29 years old who had mild COVID-19 (a few samples of this study predate the infection). Cell type and time point are not known. This chain uses TRBV5-1 with TRBJ1-1, with D perhaps TRBD1 (5 bases). The sample comprised PBMCs or a T cell subset sorted from them (not recorded which). CDR3 sequence reads: CASSQGYGNTEAFF. CDR3 nucleotide sequence: TGCGCCAGCAGTCAGGGATACGGGAACACTGAAGCTTTCTTT.